Following are 21 T cell receptor beta chains from one sample sequenced in a study of blood T cell repertoires in COVID-19. The protocol was immunoSEQ multiplex PCR, while the TCRdb copy is restricted to in-frame clones and leaves out a portion. This sample has 230,000 or so clones; 75% to 90% occur once, and the top ten carry 4.5% to 5.5%. The specimen was peripheral blood. The receptors come from a human donor in a cohort sampled during active COVID-19.

This clone has a handful of counts. V and J are TRBV4-1 and TRBJ2-1; a possible D gene is TRBD1 (5 bases). In germline, CDR1 is MGHRA, CDR2 YSYEKL. The CDR3 loop spans 18 amino acids. V lost 0 bases and J 0 bases, leaving 15 bases between the germline ends. The CDR3 DNA is TGCGCCAGCAGCCAAGAGGGGCAGCGTCCGAGCTCCTACAATGAGCAGTTCTTC. This translates into CASSQEGQRPSSYNEQFF.

This chain joins TRBV3-1 (or the pseudogene TRBV3-2) and TRBJ1-1, with D possibly matching TRBD1 (5 bases). The V gene lost 0 bases and the J gene lost 0 bases, with 23 bases spanning the gap. The CDR3 sequence is 20 residues long. Germline values: CDR1 LGHDT, CDR2 YNNKEL (reference sequence). In DNA form, the CDR3 reads TGTGCCAGCAGCCAAGATCTCTATGAATGTACGGGGGGAATGAACACTGAAGCTTTCTTT. Residues: CASSQDLYECTGGMNTEAFF.

The chain employs TRBV28 and TRBJ1-5; D is possibly TRBD1 (6 bases). CDR3 length: 18 amino acids. The V gene's germline CDR1 is MDHEN and CDR2 SYDVKM. V was shortened by 5 bases and J by 2 bases, with 22 bases between the two germline ends. The CDR3 loop reads CASSISRGSFYGNQPQHF. CDR3 DNA: TGTGCCAGCAGTATCTCAAGGGGGTCATTCTATGGCAATCAGCCCCAGCATTTT.

The chain links TRBV9 to TRBJ2-7; TRBD2 might be the D (5 bases). The V gene's germline CDR1 is SGDLS and CDR2 YYNGEE. The CDR3 length is 14 residues. V was clipped by 2 bases and J by 6 bases, with 15 bases between them. The CDR3 loop reads CASSVGELVPEQYF. DNA of the CDR3: TGTGCCAGCAGCGTCGGGGAACTAGTCCCCGAGCAGTACTTC.

This clone was detected once. In the same sample, other DNA sequences code for this CDR3. The chain has TRBV28 and TRBJ2-7; maybe TRBD1 (6 bases). This CDR3 is built from 12 residues. Germline V gene lookup returns CDR1 MDHEN and CDR2 SYDVKM. V was cut by 6 bases and J by 3 bases, with 9 bases left in between. The CDR3 protein is CASSRDIYEQYF. In nucleotides, the CDR3 is TGTGCCAGCAGCAGGGACATCTACGAGCAGTACTTC.

The V and J genes are TRBV27 and TRBJ1-6; D remains unclear. The CDR3 extends over 14 amino acids. The germline CDR1 and CDR2 sequences are MNHEY and SMNVEV (reference sequence). Trimming pared 6 bases from V and 0 bases from J, leaving 6 bases between. The CDR3 protein is CASRRSSYNSPLHF. CDR3 nucleotide sequence: TGTGCCAGCAGGAGGAGCTCCTATAATTCACCCCTCCACTTT.

J is TRBJ2-7 and V is TRBV14, with 10 bases fitting TRBD2. Per germline, CDR1 SGHDN and CDR2 FVKESK. There are 14 residues in the CDR3. The J segment lost 2 bases and the V segment lost 6 bases, leaving 4 bases of the junction unmatched. CDR3 nucleotide sequence: TGTGCCAGCAGACTCGGACTAGCGGCCTACGAGCAGTACTTC. Its protein is CASRLGLAAYEQYF.

The V and J genes are TRBV28 and TRBJ2-7; 10 bases agree with TRBD2. The CDR3 runs 16 residues. With V trimmed by 7 bases and J by 3 bases, 12 bases remained unmatched. Germline CDR1 MDHEN, CDR2 SYDVKM. The CDR3 DNA reads TGTGCCAGCACCCTCGGACTAGCGGCTCAAAGCTACGAGCAGTACTTC. Translating it yields CASTLGLAAQSYEQYF. Based on the CDR3 plus reference TRBV28 and TRBJ2-7, the full variable domain is DVKVTQSSRYLVKRTGEKVFLECVQDMDHENMFWYRQDPGLGLRLIYFSYDVKMKEKGDIPEGYSVSREKKERFSLILESASTNQTSMYLCASTLGLAAQSYEQYFGPGTRLTVT.

The chain combines TRBV30 with TRBJ1-3; D is uncertain. The CDR3 loop spans 14 amino acids. Per germline, CDR1 GTSNPN and CDR2 SVGIG (reference sequence). V lost 2 bases and J 2 bases, leaving 10 bases between the germline ends. CDR3 in DNA: TGTGCCTGGAGTCTCGATCTACCTGGAAACACCATATATTTT. This sequence encodes CAWSLDLPGNTIYF.

This sequence joins TRBV6-1 and TRBJ2-7; 9 nucleotides agree with TRBD2. This CDR3 has 17 residues. After removal of 2 bases from V and 3 bases from J, the junction contained 11 bases not matched to a gene. CDR1 and CDR2 from the germline V gene are MNHNS and SASEGT. This chain's CDR3 is CASSEFPGTSYDYEQYF. CDR3 bases: TGTGCCAGCAGTGAATTTCCCGGGACTAGCTACGACTACGAGCAGTACTTC.

This clone occurred a few times. The chain employs TRBV2 and TRBJ2-7; 7 nucleotides line up with TRBD1. This CDR3 region has 13 residues. The germline V gene encodes CDR1 SNHLY and CDR2 FYNNEI. V shed 3 bases, J shed 4 bases, and the junction held 3 bases outside the gene matches. This CDR3 is CASSEGQLYEQYF. The CDR3 DNA follows: TGTGCCAGCAGTGAGGGACAGCTATACGAGCAGTACTTC. Combining the CDR3 with reference TRBV2 and TRBJ2-7 gives the whole variable domain EPEVTQTPSHQVTQMGQEVILRCVPISNHLYFYWYRQILGQKVEFLVSFYNNEISEKSEIFDDQFSVERPDGSNFTLKIRSTKLEDSAMYFCASSEGQLYEQYFGPGTRLTVT.

This clone has just one count. The V gene is TRBV5-4, the J gene TRBJ2-6; 9 bases agree with TRBD1. The V and J ends lost 4 bases and 0 bases, in that order; junction bases with no gene match: 5. The CDR3 extends over 17 amino acids. Germline CDR1 reads SGHNT; CDR2 reads YYREEE (reference sequence). CDR3 in amino acids: CASSPGTGNSGANVLTF. The CDR3 bases are TGTGCCAGCAGCCCTGGGACAGGGAACTCTGGGGCCAACGTCCTGACTTTC.

The gene calls are TRBV2 and TRBJ2-3; 7 bases are shared with TRBD2. CDR3 length equals 17 residues. The junction had 8 bases not matched to a gene; V was cut back by 2 bases and J by 0 bases. Germline V gives CDR1 SNHLY, CDR2 FYNNEI. The CDR3 region is CASSERASGYSTDTQYF. CDR3 nucleotides: TGTGCCAGCAGTGAAAGGGCTAGCGGATATAGCACAGATACGCAGTATTTT.

This chain links TRBV9 with TRBJ1-2; a possible D gene is TRBD1 (5 bases). The germline CDR1 and CDR2 sequences are SGDLS and YYNGEE. The CDR3 consists of 17 residues. With 0 bases removed from V and 5 bases from J, the gap between germline ends came to 20 bases. CDR3 residues: CASSVDERRAGPYGYTF. CDR3 coding DNA: TGTGCCAGCAGCGTAGATGAAAGACGCGCAGGGCCTTATGGCTACACCTTC.

The rearrangement uses TRBV27 and TRBJ1-1; D is uncertain. Per the germline V gene, CDR1 is MNHEY and CDR2 is SMNVEV (reference sequence). V gave up 8 bases and J gave up 2 bases, with 15 bases separating them. CDR3 length: 14 residues. The DNA of the CDR3 is TGTGCCAGCTCTTGGCGGGGATCAAACACTGAAGCTTTCTTT. Translating gives CASSWRGSNTEAFF.

The chain couples TRBV6-5 to TRBJ2-2; 10 bases map to TRBD1. V was pared by 4 bases and J by 3 bases, with 2 bases of the junction left unmatched. The CDR3 is made up of 15 amino acids. Per germline, CDR1 MNHEY and CDR2 SVGAGI. For the CDR3, the DNA is TGTGCCAGCAGTTCGGACAGGGGGGACACCGGGGAGCTGTTTTTT. Translated: CASSSDRGDTGELFF.

The rearrangement joins TRBV7-9 to TRBJ1-4, with D perhaps matching TRBD1 (6 bases). The CDR3 runs to 14 residues. V gave up 2 bases and J gave up 8 bases, with 12 bases separating them. CDR1 is SEHNR, CDR2 FQNEAQ, per germline (reference sequence). The CDR3 loop is CASSLQGLKEKLFF. In nucleotides, the CDR3 is TGTGCCAGCAGCTTACAGGGGTTAAAGGAAAAACTGTTTTTT.

The V gene is TRBV18, the J gene TRBJ2-7; tentative D call: TRBD1 (5 bases). The CDR3 extends over 14 amino acids. Germline loops: CDR1 KGHSH, CDR2 LQKENI. V dropped 1 base and J dropped 4 bases, with 11 bases sitting between them. CDR3 residues: CASSPLQGSYEQYF. The CDR3 bases are TGTGCCAGCTCACCACTTCAGGGCTCGTACGAGCAGTACTTC.

The chain is built from TRBV21-1 and TRBJ1-2; TRBD1 was called by the table and not checked on the DNA. TRBV21-1 is a documented pseudogene. The CDR3 sequence is 16 residues long. The CDR3 spells CASSKGAGQGKYGYTF. CDR3 DNA sequence: TGTGCCAGCAGCAAAGGGGCCGGACAGGGGAAATATGGCTACACCTTC.

V is TRBV28 and J is TRBJ2-7, with 11 bases that match TRBD2. Germline lookup yields CDR1 MDHEN and CDR2 SYDVKM. This CDR3 has 14 residues. With 6 bases clipped from V and 2 bases from J, the junction kept 3 bases outside the gene matches. CDR3 protein: CASSGTSGTYEQYF. The DNA for the CDR3 is TGTGCCAGCAGCGGGACTAGCGGTACCTACGAGCAGTACTTC.

The V gene is TRBV5-1, the J gene TRBJ1-4, with D unresolved. V gave up 6 bases and J gave up 4 bases, with 13 bases separating them. CDR3 length: 14 residues. Germline lookup yields CDR1 SGHRS and CDR2 YFSETQ. The CDR3 loop reads CASTRGEGNEKLFF. DNA for the CDR3: TGCGCCAGCACACGCGGGGAGGGTAATGAAAAACTGTTTTTT.